These 9 T cell receptor beta chains were sequenced from one sample in a study of blood T cell repertoires in COVID-19 (dated by TCRdb to about 2020). Library method: the immunoSEQ multiplex PCR assay. TCRdb retrieved this table from immuneACCESS and kept in-frame rearrangements only. Not all clones are present; in checked studies, unresolved V genes account for under half, and no reason is known for the remainder. This sample gives fewer than 250,000 clones in total; about 88% of them show up just once. The ten top clones hold approximately 1.8% of the sample. Sample: peripheral blood. The receptors derive from a man between 70 and 80 years old with acute or convalescent COVID-19.

The gene calls are TRBV18 and TRBJ2-7; 9 bases are shared with TRBD1. The CDR3 sequence is 15 residues long. The V gene end was trimmed by 2 bases and the J gene end by 5 bases; junction bases not matched to a gene: 7. The germline V gene has CDR1 KGHSH and CDR2 LQKENI. CDR3 sequence reads: CASSPGTGSYHEQYF. CDR3 in DNA: TGTGCCAGCTCACCAGGGACAGGGTCTTACCACGAGCAGTACTTC.

The rearrangement uses TRBV5-1 and TRBJ1-1; 7 nucleotides agree with TRBD1. Germline V lookup: CDR1 SGHRS, CDR2 YFSETQ. The length of the CDR3 is 15 residues. With 4 bases clipped from V and 1 base from J, the junction kept 7 bases outside the gene matches. CDR3 nucleotides: TGCGCCAGCAGCGTCCACAGGGGAGGGAACACTGAAGCTTTCTTT. It specifies CASSVHRGGNTEAFF.

The chain joins TRBV6-5 to TRBJ1-6, with TRBD1 identical over 7 bases. The CDR3 is 14 amino acids. Germline V lookup: CDR1 MNHEY, CDR2 SVGAGI. V was pared by 6 bases and J by 7 bases, with 6 bases of the junction left unmatched. The CDR3 bases are TGTGCCAGCAGGGGACAGCGACGAAATTCACCCCTCCACTTT. It codes for CASRGQRRNSPLHF.

This chain joins TRBV28 and TRBJ2-7; 9 nucleotides match TRBD1. Trimming took 3 bases from V and 2 from J; bases not matched to a gene: 11. The V gene's germline CDR1 is MDHEN and CDR2 SYDVKM. The CDR3 extends over 17 amino acids. The chain's CDR3 is CASSFPYPGQGTYEQYF. The CDR3 bases are TGTGCCAGCAGTTTCCCCTATCCGGGACAGGGCACCTACGAGCAGTACTTC.

The chain employs TRBV2 and TRBJ2-7, with D tentatively TRBD1 (6 bases). The ends were cut back, 7 bases at V and 6 bases at J, with 19 bases in the middle. In germline, CDR1 is SNHLY, CDR2 FYNNEI. This CDR3 has 14 amino acids. The CDR3 loop reads CASTAYGGRGEQYF. The DNA for the CDR3 is TGTGCCAGCACTGCGTATGGGGGCCGTGGCGAGCAGTACTTC.

In this sample, this clone turned up once. The chain's CDR3 is CASSSGGYDSPLHF. CDR3 nucleotides: TGTGCCAGCAGCTCCGGCGGCTACGATTCACCCCTCCACTTT. The rearrangement uses TRBV7-6 and TRBJ1-6; D unclear. The CDR3 is made up of 14 amino acids. Deletions cut 4 bases from V and 8 bases from J, with 12 bases between. Germline V gene sequence: CDR1 SGHVS, CDR2 FNYEAQ.

V is TRBV5-1 and J is TRBJ2-3; TRBD2 aligns across 10 bases. Germline V CDR1 and CDR2: SGHRS, YFSETQ. V dropped 3 bases and J dropped 6; count of bases not matched to a gene: 10. This CDR3 spans 16 amino acids. The CDR3 is CASSSLAGGPRDTQYF. The CDR3 DNA reads as TGCGCCAGCAGCTCATTAGCGGGAGGCCCCCGTGATACGCAGTATTTT. The full variable domain, rest sourced from reference TRBV5-1 and TRBJ2-3, is KAGVTQTPRYLIKTRGQQVTLSCSPISGHRSVSWYQQTPGQGLQFLFEYFSETQRNKGNFPGRFSGRQFSNSRSEMNVSTLELGDSALYLCASSSLAGGPRDTQYFGPGTRLTVL.

This chain connects TRBV9 to TRBJ2-1; the match to TRBD1 covers 10 bases. Trimming removed 2 bases from V and 5 bases from J; junction bases left unmatched: 4. The V gene's germline CDR1 is SGDLS and CDR2 YYNGEE. This CDR3 is built from 15 residues. The CDR3 region has the DNA TGTGCCAGCAGCGTCGACAGGGGGCTAAACAATGAGCAGTTCTTC. This codes for CASSVDRGLNNEQFF.

V and J are TRBV5-1 and TRBJ2-7; possible D gene TRBD2, 5 bases. CDR1 is SGHRS, CDR2 YFSETQ, per germline. The germline V and J ends were trimmed by 2 bases and 6 bases, with 21 bases remaining between them. The CDR3 totals 16 residues. CDR3 amino acids: CASSFVLLGVLGEQYF. The CDR3 DNA sequence: TGCGCCAGCAGCTTCGTTCTCCTCGGGGTTCTGGGCGAGCAGTACTTC.